Listed below are T cell receptor beta chains from one sample, sequenced in a study of T cells after yellow fever vaccination. TCRdb processed the 5' RACE reads anew with MiXCR; each CDR3 protein has one entry. The data contain about 99,000 distinct CDR3 sequences, roughly 5.2% of them seen just once; the ten biggest clones take up about 41%. The sample here was CD8+ T cells sorted from PBMCs, taken 10 days after the yellow fever booster vaccination. The receptor source for this set is a man between 18 and 35 years old who received the YFV17D yellow fever vaccine. CDR3s include the opening cysteine and the closing phenylalanine or tryptophan. Each record gives: clone size, J gene, CDR3 length, V gene, D gene, CDR3 protein, CDR3 DNA. D genes are given only for firm matches. Clone size is not always given. Where it is, it says once, few, many or a class for expanded clones.

size: few
J: TRBJ2-5
length: 14
V: TRBV6-5
D: NA
CDR3: CASSYSASKETQYF
DNA: TGTGCCAGCAGTTACTCTGCGTCGAAAGAGACCCAGTACTTC

size: NA
J: TRBJ2-1
length: 15
V: TRBV15
D: NA
CDR3: CATSTTGLGYNEQFF
DNA: TGTGCCACCAGCACGACGGGGTTGGGATACAATGAGCAGTTCTTC

size: NA
J: TRBJ1-1
length: 13
V: TRBV7-3
D: NA
CDR3: CASSPSPGTQAFF
DNA: TGTGCCAGCAGCCCCTCCCCGGGGACCCAAGCTTTCTTT

size: NA
J: TRBJ2-2
length: 12
V: TRBV20-1
D: NA
CDR3: CSASQPLGELFF
DNA: TGCAGTGCTAGTCAACCGCTCGGGGAGCTGTTTTTT

size: NA
J: TRBJ2-3
length: 16
V: TRBV4-3
D: NA
CDR3: CASSQDNPDLTDTQYF
DNA: TGCGCCAGCAGCCAAGATAATCCGGATCTAACAGATACGCAGTATTTT

size: many
J: TRBJ2-3
length: 18
V: TRBV7-8
D: NA
CDR3: CASSLPVVGPRSTDTQYF
DNA: TGTGCCAGCAGCTTACCGGTAGTGGGCCCGCGATCCACAGATACGCAGTATTTT

size: many
J: TRBJ2-5
length: 14
V: TRBV18
D: NA
CDR3: CASSPGNLQETQYF
DNA: TGTGCCAGCTCACCAGGCAATCTACAAGAGACCCAGTACTTC

size: NA
J: TRBJ1-1
length: 15
V: TRBV7-9
D: TRBD1
CDR3: CASSPGQGKFTEAFF
DNA: TGTGCCAGCAGCCCAGGACAGGGAAAGTTCACTGAAGCTTTCTTT

size: few
J: TRBJ2-7
length: 16
V: TRBV20-1
D: TRBD1
CDR3: CSASDQVFRGTYEQYF
DNA: TGCAGTGCCTCGGACCAGGTCTTCAGGGGGACCTACGAGCAGTACTTC

size: NA
J: TRBJ2-5
length: 13
V: TRBV12-3/TRBV12-4
D: NA
CDR3: CASRDVEQETQYF
DNA: TGTGCCAGCAGGGACGTAGAACAAGAGACCCAGTACTTC

size: NA
J: TRBJ2-6
length: 17
V: TRBV28
D: NA
CDR3: CASSTSPGNSGANVLTF
DNA: TGTGCCAGCAGTACCTCCCCAGGGAACTCTGGGGCCAACGTCCTGACTTTC

size: few
J: TRBJ2-1
length: 18
V: TRBV5-1
D: TRBD2
CDR3: CASSGGSGGAFTYNEQFF
DNA: TGCGCCAGCAGCGGCGGTAGCGGGGGGGCCTTTACGTACAATGAGCAGTTCTTC

size: NA
J: TRBJ2-7
length: 13
V: TRBV11-1
D: NA
CDR3: CASSWTASYEQYF
DNA: TGTGCCAGCAGCTGGACAGCCTCCTACGAGCAGTACTTC

size: few
J: TRBJ2-1
length: 13
V: TRBV6-2/TRBV6-3
D: NA
CDR3: CASSRTGYNEQFF
DNA: TGTGCCAGCAGTAGGACTGGATACAATGAGCAGTTCTTC

size: few
J: TRBJ2-1
length: 11
V: TRBV6-2/TRBV6-3
D: NA
CDR3: CASSYGSEQFF
DNA: TGTGCCAGCAGTTACGGAAGTGAGCAGTTCTTC

size: many
J: TRBJ2-4
length: 13
V: TRBV6-5
D: NA
CDR3: CASSYGTKNIQYF
DNA: TGTGCCAGCAGTTATGGGACCAAAAACATTCAGTACTTC

size: few
J: TRBJ2-7
length: 17
V: TRBV7-9
D: TRBD1
CDR3: CASSLAPGQGTSYEQYF
DNA: TGTGCCAGCAGCTTAGCACCGGGACAGGGAACTTCCTACGAGCAGTACTTC

size: NA
J: TRBJ1-4
length: 14
V: TRBV7-9
D: NA
CDR3: CASSFGPGSEKLFF
DNA: TGTGCCAGCAGCTTCGGTCCAGGGAGTGAAAAACTGTTTTTT

size: few
J: TRBJ1-1
length: 16
V: TRBV12-3/TRBV12-4
D: NA
CDR3: CASSRITVRGDTEAFF
DNA: TGTGCCAGCAGCCGTATTACGGTCCGAGGGGACACTGAAGCTTTCTTT

size: many
J: TRBJ2-7
length: 12
V: TRBV11-2
D: NA
CDR3: CASSLPGCEQYF
DNA: TGTGCCAGCAGCTTACCTGGGTGCGAGCAGTACTTC

size: many
J: TRBJ2-5
length: 13
V: TRBV29-1
D: NA
CDR3: CSASGTRGETQYF
DNA: TGCAGCGCCTCGGGGACCAGAGGGGAGACCCAGTACTTC

size: many
J: TRBJ2-1
length: 15
V: TRBV9
D: TRBD1
CDR3: CASSATGGPYNEQFF
DNA: TGTGCCAGCAGCGCAACAGGGGGCCCCTACAATGAGCAGTTCTTC

size: few
J: TRBJ2-3
length: 16
V: TRBV19
D: TRBD2
CDR3: CASSKLAGSNTDTQYF
DNA: TGTGCCAGTAGTAAACTAGCGGGGAGCAACACAGATACGCAGTATTTT

size: NA
J: TRBJ1-1
length: 15
V: TRBV20-1
D: NA
CDR3: CSATPEMRVITEAFF
DNA: TGCAGTGCTACGCCCGAGATGAGAGTAATTACTGAAGCTTTCTTT

size: NA
J: TRBJ2-1
length: 14
V: TRBV29-1
D: TRBD2
CDR3: CSGRLAGIYNEQFF
DNA: TGCAGCGGTCGACTAGCGGGGATATACAATGAGCAGTTCTTC

size: NA
J: TRBJ2-5
length: 15
V: TRBV12-3/TRBV12-4
D: TRBD1
CDR3: CASSLTGGWRETQYF
DNA: TGTGCCAGCAGTCTGACAGGGGGTTGGCGGGAGACCCAGTACTTC

size: NA
J: TRBJ1-6
length: 15
V: TRBV15
D: TRBD1
CDR3: CATSRTGGRNSPLHF
DNA: TGTGCCACCAGCAGGACAGGGGGCCGAAATTCACCCCTCCACTTT

size: NA
J: TRBJ1-1
length: 14
V: TRBV7-8
D: NA
CDR3: CASSSGLVFTEAFF
DNA: TGTGCCAGCAGCTCCGGGCTAGTCTTCACTGAAGCTTTCTTT

size: NA
J: TRBJ2-1
length: 15
V: TRBV7-2
D: TRBD2
CDR3: CASSWGLAGVNEQFF
DNA: TGTGCCAGCAGCTGGGGACTAGCGGGGGTCAATGAGCAGTTCTTC

size: many
J: TRBJ2-3
length: 16
V: TRBV12-3/TRBV12-4
D: TRBD1
CDR3: CASSFGPGQGSDTQYF
DNA: TGTGCCAGCAGTTTCGGTCCGGGACAGGGGTCAGATACGCAGTATTTT

size: many
J: TRBJ2-3
length: 14
V: TRBV5-1
D: NA
CDR3: CASSLPDSTDTQYF
DNA: TGCGCCAGCAGCTTGCCCGACAGCACAGATACGCAGTATTTT

size: NA
J: TRBJ2-7
length: 12
V: TRBV15
D: NA
CDR3: CATSSEPSEQYF
DNA: TGTGCCACCAGCTCGGAACCTAGCGAGCAGTACTTC

size: few
J: TRBJ1-2
length: 12
V: TRBV27
D: NA
CDR3: CASRVMGGGYTF
DNA: TGTGCCAGCAGGGTAATGGGCGGCGGCTACACCTTC

size: few
J: TRBJ1-1
length: 14
V: TRBV6-6
D: NA
CDR3: CASSYLQVNTEAFF
DNA: TGTGCCAGCAGTTACTTACAGGTGAACACTGAAGCTTTCTTT

size: few
J: TRBJ1-1
length: 15
V: TRBV5-5
D: TRBD1
CDR3: CASSLEQGEDTEAFF
DNA: TGTGCCAGCAGCTTGGAACAGGGGGAGGACACTGAAGCTTTCTTT

size: NA
J: TRBJ1-2
length: 11
V: TRBV5-1
D: NA
CDR3: CASSYGSGYTF
DNA: TGCGCCAGCAGCTACGGGTCGGGCTACACCTTC

size: few
J: TRBJ2-2
length: 18
V: TRBV25-1
D: TRBD2
CDR3: CASSELIPAGGNTGELFF
DNA: TGTGCCAGCAGTGAATTGATCCCAGCGGGGGGAAACACCGGGGAGCTGTTTTTT

size: few
J: TRBJ2-3
length: 16
V: TRBV9
D: TRBD2
CDR3: CASSVGLAGATDTQYF
DNA: TGTGCCAGCAGCGTAGGGCTAGCGGGGGCCACAGATACGCAGTATTTT

size: few
J: TRBJ2-2
length: 17
V: TRBV5-1
D: TRBD1
CDR3: CASSLAQGQGSAGELFF
DNA: TGCGCCAGCAGCTTGGCCCAGGGACAGGGCTCGGCCGGGGAGCTGTTTTTT

size: few
J: TRBJ1-5
length: 14
V: TRBV13
D: TRBD1
CDR3: CASSAQGAHQPQHF
DNA: TGTGCCAGCAGCGCCCAGGGGGCCCATCAGCCCCAGCATTTT

size: many
J: TRBJ2-3
length: 14
V: TRBV6-2/TRBV6-3
D: TRBD2
CDR3: CASSRAGEADTQYF
DNA: TGTGCCAGCAGCCGAGCGGGGGAGGCAGATACGCAGTATTTT

size: few
J: TRBJ2-5
length: 17
V: TRBV27
D: NA
CDR3: CASSLSLGTHLQETQYF
DNA: TGTGCCAGCAGTTTATCGTTAGGGACTCACTTACAAGAGACCCAGTACTTC

size: NA
J: TRBJ2-7
length: 14
V: TRBV6-5
D: NA
CDR3: CASSYSETAYEQYF
DNA: TGTGCCAGCAGTTACTCCGAGACAGCCTACGAGCAGTACTTC

size: NA
J: TRBJ1-2
length: 15
V: TRBV12-3/TRBV12-4
D: NA
CDR3: CASSFMTTASYGYTF
DNA: TGTGCCAGCAGTTTCATGACAACAGCTTCCTATGGCTACACCTTC

size: NA
J: TRBJ2-1
length: 13
V: TRBV4-1
D: NA
CDR3: CASSQAEYNEQFF
DNA: TGCGCCAGCAGCCAAGCCGAGTACAATGAGCAGTTCTTC

size: NA
J: TRBJ2-7
length: 14
V: TRBV5-5
D: TRBD2
CDR3: CASFGGSVHWEQYF
DNA: TGTGCCAGCTTCGGGGGGTCGGTCCACTGGGAGCAGTACTTC

size: many
J: TRBJ2-2
length: 17
V: TRBV5-1
D: TRBD2
CDR3: CASSPGLAGANTGELFF
DNA: TGCGCCAGCAGCCCCGGACTAGCGGGGGCGAACACCGGGGAGCTGTTTTTT

size: NA
J: TRBJ2-2
length: 16
V: TRBV20-1
D: TRBD1
CDR3: CSATSPGTGNTGELFF
DNA: TGCAGTGCTACAAGTCCCGGGACAGGGAATACCGGGGAGCTGTTTTTT

size: few
J: TRBJ1-2
length: 13
V: TRBV7-9
D: NA
CDR3: CASRGRANYGYTF
DNA: TGTGCCAGCAGGGGCAGAGCTAACTATGGCTACACCTTC

size: few
J: TRBJ1-2
length: 13
V: TRBV6-6
D: NA
CDR3: CAAGELINYGYTF
DNA: TGTGCAGCAGGGGAGTTAATAAACTATGGCTACACCTTC